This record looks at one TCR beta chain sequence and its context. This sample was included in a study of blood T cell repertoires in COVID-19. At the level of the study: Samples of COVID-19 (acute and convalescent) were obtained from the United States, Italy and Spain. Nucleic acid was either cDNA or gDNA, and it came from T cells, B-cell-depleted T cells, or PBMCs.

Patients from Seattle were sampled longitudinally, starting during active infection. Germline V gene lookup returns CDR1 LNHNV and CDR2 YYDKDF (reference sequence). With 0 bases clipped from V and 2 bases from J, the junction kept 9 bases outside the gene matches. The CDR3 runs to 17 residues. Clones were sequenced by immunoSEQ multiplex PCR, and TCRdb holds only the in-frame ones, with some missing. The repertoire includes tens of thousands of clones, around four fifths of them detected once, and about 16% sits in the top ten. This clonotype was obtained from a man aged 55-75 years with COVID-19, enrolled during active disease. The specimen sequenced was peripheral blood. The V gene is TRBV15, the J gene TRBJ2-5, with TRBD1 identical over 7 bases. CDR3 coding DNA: TGTGCCACCAGCAGAGATCCCGGGACAGATCAACAAGAGACCCAGTACTTC. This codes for CATSRDPGTDQQETQYF.